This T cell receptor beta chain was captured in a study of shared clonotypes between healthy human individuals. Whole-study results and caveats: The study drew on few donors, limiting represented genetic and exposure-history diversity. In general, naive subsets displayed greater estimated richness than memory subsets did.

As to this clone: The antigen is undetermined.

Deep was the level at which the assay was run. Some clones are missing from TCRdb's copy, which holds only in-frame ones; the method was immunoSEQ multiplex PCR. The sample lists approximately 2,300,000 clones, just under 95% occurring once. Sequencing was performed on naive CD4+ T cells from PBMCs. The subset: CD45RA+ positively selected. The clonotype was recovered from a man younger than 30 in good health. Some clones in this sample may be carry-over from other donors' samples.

CDR3 DNA sequence: TGTGCCAGCAGCTGGGGGACTAGCGGTAACACCGGGGAGCTGTTTTTT. Its translation: CASSWGTSGNTGELFF. V is TRBV7-9 and J is TRBJ2-2, with 11 positions matching TRBD2. Per germline, CDR1 SEHNR and CDR2 FQNEAQ (reference sequence). This CDR3 is built from 16 residues. Trimming took 4 bases from V and 2 from J; bases not matched to a gene: 3.